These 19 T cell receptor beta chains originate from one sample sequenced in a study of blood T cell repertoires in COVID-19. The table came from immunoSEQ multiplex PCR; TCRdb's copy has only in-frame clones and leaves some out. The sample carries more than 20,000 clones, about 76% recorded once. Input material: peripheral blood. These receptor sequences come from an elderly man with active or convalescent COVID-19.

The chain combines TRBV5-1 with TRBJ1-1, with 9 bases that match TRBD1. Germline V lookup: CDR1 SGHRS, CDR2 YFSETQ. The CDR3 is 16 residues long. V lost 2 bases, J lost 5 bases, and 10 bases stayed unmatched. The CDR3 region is CASSFPVTGGGTEAFF. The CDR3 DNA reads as TGCGCCAGCAGCTTCCCTGTGACAGGGGGAGGTACTGAAGCTTTCTTT.

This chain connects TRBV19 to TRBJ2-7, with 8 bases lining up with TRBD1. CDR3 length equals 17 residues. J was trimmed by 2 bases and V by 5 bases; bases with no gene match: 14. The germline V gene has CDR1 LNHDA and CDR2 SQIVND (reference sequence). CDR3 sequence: CASSLRLHGQGAYEQYF. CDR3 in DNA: TGTGCCAGTAGTTTACGACTCCACGGACAGGGTGCCTACGAGCAGTACTTC.

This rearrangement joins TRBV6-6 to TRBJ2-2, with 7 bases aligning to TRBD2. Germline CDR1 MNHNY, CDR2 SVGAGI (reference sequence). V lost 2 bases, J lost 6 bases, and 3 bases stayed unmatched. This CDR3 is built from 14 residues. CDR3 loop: CASSYAGGSGELFF. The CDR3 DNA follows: TGTGCCAGCAGTTACGCCGGGGGGTCCGGGGAGCTGTTTTTT.

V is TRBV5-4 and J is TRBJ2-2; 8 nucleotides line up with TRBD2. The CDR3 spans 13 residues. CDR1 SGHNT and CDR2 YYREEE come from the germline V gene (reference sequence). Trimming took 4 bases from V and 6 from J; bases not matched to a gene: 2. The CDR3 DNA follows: TGTGCCAGCAGCCCGGGACTAGCCGGGGAGCTGTTTTTT. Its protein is CASSPGLAGELFF.

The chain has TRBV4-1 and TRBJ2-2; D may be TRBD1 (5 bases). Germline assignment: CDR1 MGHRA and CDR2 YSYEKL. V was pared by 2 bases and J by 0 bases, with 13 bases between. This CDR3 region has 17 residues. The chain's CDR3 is CASSQFRTRSNTGELFF. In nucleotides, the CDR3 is TGCGCCAGCAGCCAATTTCGGACAAGATCGAACACCGGGGAGCTGTTTTTT.

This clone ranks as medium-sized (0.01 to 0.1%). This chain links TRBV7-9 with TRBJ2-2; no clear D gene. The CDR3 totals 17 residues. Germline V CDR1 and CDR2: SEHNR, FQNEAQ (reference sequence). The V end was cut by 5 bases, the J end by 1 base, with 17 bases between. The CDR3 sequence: CASSTLFVDLNTGELFF. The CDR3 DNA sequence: TGTGCCAGCAGCACTTTGTTCGTAGATCTGAACACCGGGGAGCTGTTTTTT.

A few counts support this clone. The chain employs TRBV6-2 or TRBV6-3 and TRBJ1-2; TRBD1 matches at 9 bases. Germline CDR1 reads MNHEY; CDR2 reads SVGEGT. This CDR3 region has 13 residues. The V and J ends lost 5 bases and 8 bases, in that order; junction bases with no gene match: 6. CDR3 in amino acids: CASSTGQGIGYTF. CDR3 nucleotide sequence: TGTGCCAGCAGTACGGGACAGGGAATCGGCTACACCTTC.

The CDR3, as DNA: TGTGCCAGCAGATTACAGGGAACTAATGAAAAACTGTTTTTT. Protein: CASRLQGTNEKLFF. V usage is TRBV28 and J usage is TRBJ1-4; TRBD1 is a possible D gene (6 bases). This CDR3 comprises 14 residues. V was clipped by 6 bases and J by 1 base, with 9 bases between them. CDR1 is MDHEN and CDR2 is SYDVKM in the germline V gene.

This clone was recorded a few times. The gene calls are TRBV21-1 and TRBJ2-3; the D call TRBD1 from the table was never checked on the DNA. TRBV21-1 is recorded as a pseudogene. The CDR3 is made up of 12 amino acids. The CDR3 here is CASSRPEDTQYF. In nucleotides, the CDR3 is TGTGCCAGCAGCAGGCCTGAAGATACGCAGTATTTT.

In DNA form, the CDR3 reads TGTGCCAGCAGCTTAGCGAGCGGGCCCGGAAACACCATATATTTT. It is translated as CASSLASGPGNTIYF. This rearrangement joins TRBV7-6 to TRBJ1-3, with D unclear. The length of the CDR3 is 15 residues. CDR1 is SGHVS, CDR2 FNYEAQ, per germline. V shed 0 bases and J shed 4 bases, with 10 bases lying between them.

The CDR3: CASSETGQINTEAFF. The CDR3 nucleotides are TGTGCCAGCAGCGAAACCGGACAGATTAACACTGAAGCTTTCTTT. The V call is TRBV21-1, the J call TRBJ1-1; the DNA was not used to check the table's D call, TRBD1. TRBV21-1 is a recognized pseudogene. The CDR3 extends over 15 amino acids.

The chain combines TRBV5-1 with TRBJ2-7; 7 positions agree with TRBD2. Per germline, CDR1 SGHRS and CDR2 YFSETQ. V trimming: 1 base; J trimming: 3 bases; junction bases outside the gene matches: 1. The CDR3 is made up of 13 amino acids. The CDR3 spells CASSLWGGYEQYF. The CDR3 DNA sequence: TGCGCCAGCAGCTTGTGGGGGGGCTACGAGCAGTACTTC.

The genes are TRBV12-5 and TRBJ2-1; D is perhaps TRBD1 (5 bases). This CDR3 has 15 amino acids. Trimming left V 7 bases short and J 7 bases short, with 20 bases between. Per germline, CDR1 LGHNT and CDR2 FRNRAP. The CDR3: CASADRRDPKNEQFF. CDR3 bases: TGTGCTAGTGCCGATCGCAGGGATCCTAAAAATGAGCAGTTCTTC.

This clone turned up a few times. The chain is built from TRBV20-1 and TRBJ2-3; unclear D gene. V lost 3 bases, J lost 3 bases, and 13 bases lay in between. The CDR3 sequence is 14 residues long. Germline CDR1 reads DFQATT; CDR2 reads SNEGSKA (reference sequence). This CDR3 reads CSASRLVETDTQYF. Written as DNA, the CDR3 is TGCAGTGCTAGTCGTCTAGTTGAGACAGATACGCAGTATTTT.

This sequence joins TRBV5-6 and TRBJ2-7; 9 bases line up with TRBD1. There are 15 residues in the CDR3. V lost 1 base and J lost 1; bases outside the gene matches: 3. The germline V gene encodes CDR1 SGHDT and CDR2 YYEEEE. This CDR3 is CASSLPGQGSYEQYF. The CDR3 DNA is TGTGCCAGCAGCTTGCCGGGACAGGGTTCCTACGAGCAGTACTTC. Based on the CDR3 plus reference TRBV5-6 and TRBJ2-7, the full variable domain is DAGVTQSPTHLIKTRGQQVTLRCSPKSGHDTVSWYQQALGQGPQFIFQYYEEEERQRGNFPDRFSGHQFPNYSSELNVNALLLGDSALYLCASSLPGQGSYEQYFGPGTRLTVT.

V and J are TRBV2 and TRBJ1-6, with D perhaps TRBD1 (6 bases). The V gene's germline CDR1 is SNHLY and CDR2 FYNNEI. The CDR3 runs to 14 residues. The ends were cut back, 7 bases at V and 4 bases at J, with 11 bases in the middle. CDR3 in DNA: TGTGCCAGCAACTCGGACAGTTATAATTCACCCCTCCACTTT. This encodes CASNSDSYNSPLHF. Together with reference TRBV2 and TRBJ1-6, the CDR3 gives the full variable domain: EPEVTQTPSHQVTQMGQEVILRCVPISNHLYFYWYRQILGQKVEFLVSFYNNEISEKSEIFDDQFSVERPDGSNFTLKIRSTKLEDSAMYFCASNSDSYNSPLHFGNGTRLTVT.

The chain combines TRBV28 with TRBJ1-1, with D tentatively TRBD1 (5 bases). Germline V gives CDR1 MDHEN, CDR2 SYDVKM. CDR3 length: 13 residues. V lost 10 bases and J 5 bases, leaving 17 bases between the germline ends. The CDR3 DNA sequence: TGTGCCATCATGCGGGGGGGAGAAACTGAAGCTTTCTTT. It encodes CAIMRGGETEAFF.

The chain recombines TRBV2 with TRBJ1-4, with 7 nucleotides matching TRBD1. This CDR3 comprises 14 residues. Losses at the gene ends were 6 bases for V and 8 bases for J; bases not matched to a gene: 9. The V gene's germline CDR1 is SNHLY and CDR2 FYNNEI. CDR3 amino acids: CASSPQGFYEKLFF. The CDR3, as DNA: TGTGCCAGCAGCCCACAGGGGTTCTACGAAAAACTGTTTTTT.

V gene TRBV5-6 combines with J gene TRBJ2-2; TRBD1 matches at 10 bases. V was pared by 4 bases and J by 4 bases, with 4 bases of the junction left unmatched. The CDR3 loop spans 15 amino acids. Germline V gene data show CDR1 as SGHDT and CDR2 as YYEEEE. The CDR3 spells CASSTWTGGTGELFF. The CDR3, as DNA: TGTGCCAGCAGCACCTGGACAGGGGGCACCGGGGAGCTGTTTTTT.